These 2 T cell receptor beta chains share one sample of origin, sequenced in a study of T-cell memory formation after mild COVID-19 (dated by TCRdb to about 2021). The method behind the library was 5' RACE. The listed sequencing device is Illumina NovaSeq 6000. The public sequencing data were trimmed at Q25 with fastp and processed into clonotypes with MiXCR by TCRdb, which kept only in-frame beta chains. Each record represents a unique CDR3 protein, reported with the most common genes and DNA among its rows. Present in this sample are about 210,000 distinct CDR3 sequences, roughly a tenth of which were seen just once. The ten most abundant clones make up approximately 2.8% of the sample. The specimen was PBMCs or a T cell subset sorted from them (not recorded which). Receptor source: a man between 18 and 35 years old who had mild COVID-19 (a few samples of this study predate the infection). The sample titles of this study are shuffled in the database, so cell type and time point are left out; the donor was told from shared clones.

J is TRBJ1-1 and V is TRBV20-1; D might be TRBD1 (6 bases). This CDR3 spans 14 amino acids. Germline CDR1 and CDR2: DFQATT and SNEGSKA (reference sequence). V dropped 5 bases and J dropped 5 bases, with 18 bases sitting between them. The CDR3 bases are TGCAGTGCTGGGCCAGGGGAGAGTGGAACTGAAGCTTTCTTT. Protein sequence: CSAGPGESGTEAFF.

This clonotype was counted only a few times. The chain employs TRBV14 and TRBJ2-5; D might be TRBD2 (6 bases). CDR1 is SGHDN, CDR2 FVKESK, per germline. V lost 4 bases and J 9 bases, leaving 15 bases between the germline ends. The CDR3 runs to 13 residues. CDR3: CASSPGLLNAQYF. CDR3 sequence (DNA): TGTGCCAGCAGCCCGGGACTCCTGAACGCCCAGTACTTC.